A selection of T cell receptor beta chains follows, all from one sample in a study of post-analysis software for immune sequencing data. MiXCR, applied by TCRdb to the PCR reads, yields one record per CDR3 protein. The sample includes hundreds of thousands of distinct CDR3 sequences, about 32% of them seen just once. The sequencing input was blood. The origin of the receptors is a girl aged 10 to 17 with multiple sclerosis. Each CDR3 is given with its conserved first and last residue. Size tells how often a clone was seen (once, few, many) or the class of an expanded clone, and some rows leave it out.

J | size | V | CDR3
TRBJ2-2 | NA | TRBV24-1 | CATSDLGDRAHTGERFF
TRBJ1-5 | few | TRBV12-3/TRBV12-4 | CASSPLTGTNQPQHF
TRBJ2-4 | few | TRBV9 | CASSVAPGGRLPDGENIQYF
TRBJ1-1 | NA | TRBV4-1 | CASSPGTRTEAFF
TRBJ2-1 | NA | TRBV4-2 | CASSQEGGTQGGQFF
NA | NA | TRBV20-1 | CSARGIRGRTGYYEQYF
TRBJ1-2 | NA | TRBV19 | CAKCRGRSNYGYTF
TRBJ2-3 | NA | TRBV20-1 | CSARNRDSTDTQYF
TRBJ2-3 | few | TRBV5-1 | CASSLDRRVMGTDTQYF
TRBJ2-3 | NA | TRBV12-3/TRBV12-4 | CASKLGTARADTQYF
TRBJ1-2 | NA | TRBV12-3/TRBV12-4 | CASRSLGADYGYTF
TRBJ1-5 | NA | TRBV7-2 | CASSPRGIGNQPQHF
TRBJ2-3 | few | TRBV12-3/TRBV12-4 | CASSSTYADTQYF
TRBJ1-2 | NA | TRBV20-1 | CSATPGTGGDPYYGYTF
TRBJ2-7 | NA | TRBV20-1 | CSARTRTSSYEQYF
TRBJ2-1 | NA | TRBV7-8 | CASSHRPYNEQFF
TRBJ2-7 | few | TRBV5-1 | CASRVEYGDLTYEQYF
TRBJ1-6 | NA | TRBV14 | CASSQFGAADSPLHF
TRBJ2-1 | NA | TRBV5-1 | CASSSEGYNEQFF
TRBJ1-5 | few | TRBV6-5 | CASSKDRGQPQHF
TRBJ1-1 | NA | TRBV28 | CASSLGLRDAEAFF
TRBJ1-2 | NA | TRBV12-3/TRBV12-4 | CASSVTEFYGYTF
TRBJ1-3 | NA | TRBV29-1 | CSVRTTGNTIYF
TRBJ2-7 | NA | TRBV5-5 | CASSLSGNIYEQYF
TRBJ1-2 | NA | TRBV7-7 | CASSFIPGQRNYGYTF
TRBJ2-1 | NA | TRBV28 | CASSPSGRASYNEQFF
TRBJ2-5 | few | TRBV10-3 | CATSDWSSRETQYF
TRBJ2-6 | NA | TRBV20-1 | CSARERGAGANVLTF
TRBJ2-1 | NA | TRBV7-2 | CASSRDRDHNEQFF
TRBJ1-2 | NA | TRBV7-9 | CASSSLDRVGGYTF
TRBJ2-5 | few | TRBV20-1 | CSASLQVGETQYF
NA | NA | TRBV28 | CASSLPDREILHEQYF
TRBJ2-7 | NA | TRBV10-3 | CAINRDSYEQYF
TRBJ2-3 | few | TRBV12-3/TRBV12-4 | CASSFGGSADTQYF
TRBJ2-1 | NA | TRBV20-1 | CSARSTTSASSSYNEQFF